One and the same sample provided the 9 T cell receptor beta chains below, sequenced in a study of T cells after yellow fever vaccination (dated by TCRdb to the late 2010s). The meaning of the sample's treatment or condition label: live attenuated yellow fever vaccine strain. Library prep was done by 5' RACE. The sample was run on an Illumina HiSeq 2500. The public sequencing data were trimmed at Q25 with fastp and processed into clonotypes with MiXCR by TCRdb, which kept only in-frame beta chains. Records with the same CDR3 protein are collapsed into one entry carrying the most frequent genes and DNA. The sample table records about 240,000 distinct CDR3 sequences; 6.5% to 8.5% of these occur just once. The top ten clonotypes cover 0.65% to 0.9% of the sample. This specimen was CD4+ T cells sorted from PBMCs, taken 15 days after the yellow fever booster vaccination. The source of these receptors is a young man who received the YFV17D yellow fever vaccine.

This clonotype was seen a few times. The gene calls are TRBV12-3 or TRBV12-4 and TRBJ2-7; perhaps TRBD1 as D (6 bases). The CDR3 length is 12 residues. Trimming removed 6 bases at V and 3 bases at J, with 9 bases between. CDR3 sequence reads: CASSGQLYEQYF. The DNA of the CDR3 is TGTGCCAGCAGCGGACAGCTCTACGAGCAGTACTTC.

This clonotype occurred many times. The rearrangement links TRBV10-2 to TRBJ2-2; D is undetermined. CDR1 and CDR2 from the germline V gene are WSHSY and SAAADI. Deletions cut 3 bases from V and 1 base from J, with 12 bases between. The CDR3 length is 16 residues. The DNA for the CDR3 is TGCGCCAGCAGTGACCCTGGCACTCGGAACACCGGGGAGCTGTTTTTT. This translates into CASSDPGTRNTGELFF.

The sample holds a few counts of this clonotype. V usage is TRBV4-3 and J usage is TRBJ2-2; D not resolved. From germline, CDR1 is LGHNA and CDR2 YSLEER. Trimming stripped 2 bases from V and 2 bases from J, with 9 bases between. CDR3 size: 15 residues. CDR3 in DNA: TGCGCCAGCAGCCAACGAGAATTCAACACCGGGGAGCTGTTTTTT. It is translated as CASSQREFNTGELFF.

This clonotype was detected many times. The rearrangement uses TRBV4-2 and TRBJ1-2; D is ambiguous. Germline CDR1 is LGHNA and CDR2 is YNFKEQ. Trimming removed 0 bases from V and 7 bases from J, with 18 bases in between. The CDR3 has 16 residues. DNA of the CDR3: TGTGCCAGCAGCCAAGATAGTAAGGGCTCCCTTGTTGGCTACACCTTC. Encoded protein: CASSQDSKGSLVGYTF.

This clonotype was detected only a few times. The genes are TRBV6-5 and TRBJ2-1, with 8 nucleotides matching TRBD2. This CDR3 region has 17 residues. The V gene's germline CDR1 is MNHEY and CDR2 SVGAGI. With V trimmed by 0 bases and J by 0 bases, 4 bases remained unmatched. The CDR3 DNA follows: TGTGCCAGCAGTTACTCGCGAAGCGGGAGCTCCTACAATGAGCAGTTCTTC. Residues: CASSYSRSGSSYNEQFF.

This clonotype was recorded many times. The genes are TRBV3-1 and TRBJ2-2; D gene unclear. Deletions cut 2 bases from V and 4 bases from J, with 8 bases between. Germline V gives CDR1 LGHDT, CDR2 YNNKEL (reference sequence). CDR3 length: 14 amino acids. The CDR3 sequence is CASSQTLGTGELFF. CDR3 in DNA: TGTGCCAGCAGCCAAACTCTGGGCACCGGGGAGCTGTTTTTT.

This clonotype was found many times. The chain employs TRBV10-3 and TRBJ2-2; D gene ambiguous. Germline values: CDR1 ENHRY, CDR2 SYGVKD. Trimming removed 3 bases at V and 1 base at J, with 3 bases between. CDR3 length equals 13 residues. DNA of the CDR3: TGTGCCATCAGTGAACGGAACACCGGGGAGCTGTTTTTT. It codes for CAISERNTGELFF.

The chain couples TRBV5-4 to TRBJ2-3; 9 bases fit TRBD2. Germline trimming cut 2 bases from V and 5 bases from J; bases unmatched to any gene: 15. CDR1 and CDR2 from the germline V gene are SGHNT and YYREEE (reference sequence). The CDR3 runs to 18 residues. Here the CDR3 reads CASSFPGVVAGVEDTQYF. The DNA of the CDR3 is TGTGCCAGCAGCTTCCCCGGGGTGGTAGCGGGAGTTGAAGATACGCAGTATTTT.

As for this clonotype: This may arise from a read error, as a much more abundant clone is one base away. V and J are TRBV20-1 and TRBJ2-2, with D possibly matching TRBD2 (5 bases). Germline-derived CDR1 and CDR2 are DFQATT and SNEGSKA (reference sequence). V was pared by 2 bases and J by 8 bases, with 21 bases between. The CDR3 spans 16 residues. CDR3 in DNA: TGCAGTGCTAGAAAACACAGTGGAGGTGGGCGTGGGGAGCTGTTTTTT. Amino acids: CSARKHSGGGRGELFF.